Detailed here is one TCR beta chain. J lost 1 base, V lost 1 base, and 3 bases had no gene match. The length of the CDR3 is 15 residues. Germline CDR1 SGHNT, CDR2 YENEEA. The source of the sample is a study of T cells in Graves' hyperthyroidism and ophthalmopathy. RNA transcripts were the template for amplifying TCR beta CDR3 regions. Using the HTBI primer set, a first-round RT-PCR was run on the TCR CDR3. TCRdb used MiXCR to reprocess the multiplex PCR reads, holding one entry per CDR3 protein. The sample yields hundreds of thousands of distinct CDR3 sequences, roughly 15% seen once. The sequence derives from a woman in her forties or fifties with Graves' ophthalmopathy. Sequenced material: blood. The chain links TRBV11-3 to TRBJ2-5; 7 bases are a match to TRBD2. CDR3 in DNA: TGTGCCAGCAGCTTAGGGACTAGTACCCAAGAGACCCAGTACTTC. This sequence encodes CASSLGTSTQETQYF. The full variable domain, completed using reference TRBV11-3 and TRBJ2-5, is EAGVVQSPRYKIIEKKQPVAFWCNPISGHNTLYWYLQNLGQGPELLIRYENEEAVDDSQLPKDRFSAERLKGVDSTLKIQPAELGDSAVYLCASSLGTSTQETQYFGPGTRLLVL.